A single sample is the source of the 10 T cell receptor beta chains below, sequenced in a study of regulatory T cells in long-lasting Graves disease. Specified time point: persistent/refractory GD, antithyroid drugs over 5 years with positive TRAb. Extracted RNA from PBMCs served as the source of the TCR library. According to the study, TCR beta libraries were built with iRepertoire HTBI primers and CDR3-region Arm-PCR. Each CDR3 protein gets one entry after TCRdb re-called the multiplex PCR reads with MiXCR. The sample has fewer than 600,000 distinct CDR3 sequences, about 20% seen once. The sample here was peripheral blood mononuclear cells (PBMCs), taken when the disease was refractory, from a patient treated with antithyroid drugs. The receptors shown here come from a female donor with Graves disease.

Remarks on this clonotype: A far bigger clonotype differs at one base, so this is likely a read error. The rearrangement joins TRBV6-1 to TRBJ2-7; D unclear. Germline values: CDR1 MNHNS, CDR2 SASEGT. The CDR3 sequence is 11 residues long. The CDR3 coding sequence is TGTGCCAGCAGTGAAAATTACGAGCAGTGCTTC. Translated: CASSENYEQCF.

The chain uses TRBV7-3 and TRBJ1-1; D perhaps matches TRBD1 (6 bases). The germline gives CDR1 SGHTA, CDR2 FQGTGA. There are 13 residues in the CDR3. The ends were cut back, 10 bases at V and 12 bases at J, with 24 bases in the middle. CDR3 sequence: CANRQTSTGRTFF. CDR3 nucleotides: TGTGCCAACAGACAAACATCGACAGGTCGGACTTTCTTT.

Many counts were recorded for this clonotype. This CDR3 is CAWRIGRGNDGYTF. The DNA of the CDR3 is TGTGCCTGGAGGATAGGGCGGGGGAACGACGGCTACACCTTC. The V call is TRBV30, the J call TRBJ1-2, with a possible D match to TRBD1 (5 bases). V was shortened by 3 bases and J by 8 bases, with 19 bases between the two germline ends. Germline V CDR1 and CDR2: GTSNPN, SVGIG (reference sequence). CDR3 length equals 14 residues.

This clonotype was seen ten or more times. CDR3 DNA sequence: TGTGCCAGCAGTTTGGGGACCGACTCTAATGAAAAACTGTTTTTT. This translates into CASSLGTDSNEKLFF. J is TRBJ1-4 and V is TRBV27; TRBD1 is a possible D gene (5 bases). The germline V and J ends were trimmed by 3 bases and 3 bases, with 11 bases remaining between them. Germline CDR1 MNHEY, CDR2 SMNVEV (reference sequence). The CDR3 totals 15 residues.

This clonotype was counted many times. The chain is built from TRBV12-3 or TRBV12-4 and TRBJ2-5, with 12 bases lining up with TRBD2. The CDR3 extends over 17 amino acids. V was pared by 4 bases and J by 2 bases, with 8 bases of the junction left unmatched. The CDR3, as DNA: TGTGCCAGCAGTTCCAGACTAGCGGGGGATGAACAAGAGACCCAGTACTTC. This sequence encodes CASSSRLAGDEQETQYF.

This clonotype has ten or more counts. The chain employs TRBV2 and TRBJ1-2; D is possibly TRBD1 (6 bases). V was pared by 6 bases and J by 2 bases, with 19 bases between. Germline CDR1 is SNHLY and CDR2 is FYNNEI. The CDR3 spans 16 residues. As DNA, the CDR3 is TGTGCCAGCAGATCCCTAGCAGGGGCCCAGAACTATGGCTACACCTTC. It encodes CASRSLAGAQNYGYTF.

The chain combines TRBV11-2 with TRBJ2-2, with 11 positions matching TRBD2. Looked up from germline, CDR1 is SGHAT and CDR2 is FQNNGV. V lost 1 base, J lost 6 bases, and 10 bases stayed unmatched. The CDR3 spans 18 residues. DNA for the CDR3: TGTGCCAGCAGCTTAGTACGGGTTACTAGCGGGAGCGCCGGGGAGCTGTTTTTT. This codes for CASSLVRVTSGSAGELFF.

This clonotype was observed at least ten times. The chain couples TRBV6-1 to TRBJ2-7; D is perhaps TRBD2 (5 bases). Germline lookup yields CDR1 MNHNS and CDR2 SASEGT. Trimming removed 6 bases at V and 4 bases at J, with 13 bases between. The CDR3 consists of 13 residues. The CDR3 nucleotides read TGTGCCAGCAGACCCGGGGTTAGGTACGAGCAGTACTTC. Translation gives CASRPGVRYEQYF.

This clonotype was seen a few times. The chain employs TRBV5-1 and TRBJ1-6; possibly TRBD1 for D (6 bases). CDR1 SGHRS and CDR2 YFSETQ come from the germline V gene. The CDR3 is made up of 16 amino acids. With 4 bases removed from V and 2 bases from J, the gap between germline ends came to 13 bases. Here the CDR3 DNA reads TGCGCCAGCAGCGTTGGAGGACAGACCTATAATTCACCCCTCCACTTT. This translates into CASSVGGQTYNSPLHF. The entire variable domain, with the rest obtained from reference TRBV5-1 and TRBJ1-6, is as follows: KAGVTQTPRYLIKTRGQQVTLSCSPISGHRSVSWYQQTPGQGLQFLFEYFSETQRNKGNFPGRFSGRQFSNSRSEMNVSTLELGDSALYLCASSVGGQTYNSPLHFGNGTRLTVT.

This clonotype was recorded many times. The rearrangement uses TRBV2 and TRBJ1-5; no firm D call. In germline, CDR1 is SNHLY, CDR2 FYNNEI. Trimming removed 7 bases at V and 5 bases at J, with 15 bases between. This CDR3 is built from 14 residues. CDR3 coding DNA: TGTGCCAGCAAGGGCCCTTTCATCGATCAGCCCCAGCATTTT. Its translation: CASKGPFIDQPQHF.